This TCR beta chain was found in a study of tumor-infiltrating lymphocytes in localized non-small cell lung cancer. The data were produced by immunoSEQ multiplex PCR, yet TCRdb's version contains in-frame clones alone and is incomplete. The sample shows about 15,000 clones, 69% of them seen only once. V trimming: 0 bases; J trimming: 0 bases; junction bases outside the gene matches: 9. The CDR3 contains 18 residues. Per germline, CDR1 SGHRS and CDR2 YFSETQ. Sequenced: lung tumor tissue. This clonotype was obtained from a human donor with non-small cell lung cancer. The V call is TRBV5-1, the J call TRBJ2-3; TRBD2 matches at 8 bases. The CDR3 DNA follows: TGCGCCAGCAGCTTGGGTAGATTTAGCGGGATCAGCACAGATACGCAGTATTTT. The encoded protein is CASSLGRFSGISTDTQYF.